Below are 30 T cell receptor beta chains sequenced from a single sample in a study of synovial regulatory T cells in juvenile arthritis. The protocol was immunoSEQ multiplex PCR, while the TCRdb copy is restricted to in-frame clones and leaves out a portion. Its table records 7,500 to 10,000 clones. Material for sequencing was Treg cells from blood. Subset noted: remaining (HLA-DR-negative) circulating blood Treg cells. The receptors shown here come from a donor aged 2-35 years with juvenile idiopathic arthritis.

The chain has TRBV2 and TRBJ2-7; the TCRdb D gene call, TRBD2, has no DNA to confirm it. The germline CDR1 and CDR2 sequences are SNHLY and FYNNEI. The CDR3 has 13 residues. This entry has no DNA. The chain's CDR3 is CASSPGLPYEQYF.

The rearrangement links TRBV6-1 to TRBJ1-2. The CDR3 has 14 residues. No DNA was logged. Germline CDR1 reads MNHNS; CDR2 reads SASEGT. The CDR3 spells CASRTGRGGGGYTF.

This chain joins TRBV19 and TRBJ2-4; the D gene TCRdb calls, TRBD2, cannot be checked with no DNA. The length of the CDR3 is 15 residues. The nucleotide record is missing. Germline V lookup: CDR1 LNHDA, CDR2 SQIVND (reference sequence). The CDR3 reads CASSIAGRTKNIQYF.

CDR3 in amino acids: CASSFHREKLFF. The chain joins TRBV5-6 to TRBJ1-4. CDR1 and CDR2 from the germline V gene are SGHDT and YYEEEE. The CDR3 sequence is 12 residues long. No DNA was logged.

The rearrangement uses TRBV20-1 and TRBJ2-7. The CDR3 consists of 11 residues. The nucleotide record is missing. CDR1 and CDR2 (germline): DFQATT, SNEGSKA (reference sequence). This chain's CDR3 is CSASYDLGQYF.

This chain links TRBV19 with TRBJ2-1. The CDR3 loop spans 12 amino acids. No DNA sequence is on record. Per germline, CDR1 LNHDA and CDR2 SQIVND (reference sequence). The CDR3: CASSIGGGQQFF.

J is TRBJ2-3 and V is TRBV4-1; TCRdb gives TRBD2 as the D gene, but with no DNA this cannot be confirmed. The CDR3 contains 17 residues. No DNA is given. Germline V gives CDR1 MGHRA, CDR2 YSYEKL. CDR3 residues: CASSLQGGLARTDTQYF.

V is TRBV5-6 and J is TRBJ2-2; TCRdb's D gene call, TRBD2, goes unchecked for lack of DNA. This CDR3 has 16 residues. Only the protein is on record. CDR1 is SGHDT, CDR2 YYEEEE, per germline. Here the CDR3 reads CASSLVTSRIVGELFF.

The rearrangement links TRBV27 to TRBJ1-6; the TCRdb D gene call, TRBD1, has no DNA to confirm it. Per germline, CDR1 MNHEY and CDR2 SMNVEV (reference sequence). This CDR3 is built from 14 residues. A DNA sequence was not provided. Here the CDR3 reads CASGIAGRNSPLHF.

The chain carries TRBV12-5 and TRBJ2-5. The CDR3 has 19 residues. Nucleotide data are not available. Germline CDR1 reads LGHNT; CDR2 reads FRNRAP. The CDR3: CASGFLARLGIRGSETQYF.

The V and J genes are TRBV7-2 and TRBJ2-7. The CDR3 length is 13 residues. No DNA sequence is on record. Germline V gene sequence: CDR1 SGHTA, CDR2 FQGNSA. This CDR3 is CASSPRLRYEQYF.

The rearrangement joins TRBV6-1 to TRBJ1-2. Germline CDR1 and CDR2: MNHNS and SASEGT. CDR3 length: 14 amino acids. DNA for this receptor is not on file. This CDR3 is CASSDSPISYGYTF.

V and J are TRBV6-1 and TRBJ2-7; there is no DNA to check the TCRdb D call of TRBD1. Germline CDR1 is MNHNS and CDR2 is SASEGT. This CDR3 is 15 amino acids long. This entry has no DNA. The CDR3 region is CASSEIQGGPYEQYF.

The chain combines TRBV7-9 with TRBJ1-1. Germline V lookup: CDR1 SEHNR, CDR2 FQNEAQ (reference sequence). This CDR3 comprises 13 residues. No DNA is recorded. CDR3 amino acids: CASSLEGLTEAFF.

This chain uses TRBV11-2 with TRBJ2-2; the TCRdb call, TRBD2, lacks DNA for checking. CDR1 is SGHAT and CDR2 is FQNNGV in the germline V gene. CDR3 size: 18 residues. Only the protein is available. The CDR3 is CASSPPLGGRRGTGELFF.

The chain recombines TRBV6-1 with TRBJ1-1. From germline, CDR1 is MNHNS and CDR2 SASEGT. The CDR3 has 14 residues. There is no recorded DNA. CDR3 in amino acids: CASSARRGNTEAFF.

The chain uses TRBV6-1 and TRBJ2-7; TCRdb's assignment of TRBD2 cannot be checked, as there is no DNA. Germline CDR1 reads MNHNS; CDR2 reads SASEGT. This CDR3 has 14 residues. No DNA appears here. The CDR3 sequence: CASRAAGLLHEQYF.

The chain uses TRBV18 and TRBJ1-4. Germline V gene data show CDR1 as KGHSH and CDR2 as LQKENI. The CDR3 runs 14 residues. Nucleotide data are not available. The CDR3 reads CASSPYTTNEKLFF.

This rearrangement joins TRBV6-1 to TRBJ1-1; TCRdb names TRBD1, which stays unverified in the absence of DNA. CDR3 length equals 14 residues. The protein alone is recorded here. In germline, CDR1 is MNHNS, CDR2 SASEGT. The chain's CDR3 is CASTPPGQGLKAFF.

The CDR3 reads CASSEALQGLYGYTF. The chain combines TRBV6-1 with TRBJ1-2; checking the TCRdb D call of TRBD1 is not possible without DNA. The CDR3 totals 15 residues. No nucleotide data were recorded. CDR1 MNHNS and CDR2 SASEGT come from the germline V gene.

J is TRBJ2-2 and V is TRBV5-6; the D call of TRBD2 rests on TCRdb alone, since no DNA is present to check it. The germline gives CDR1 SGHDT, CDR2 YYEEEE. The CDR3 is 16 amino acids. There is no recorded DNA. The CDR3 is CASSLDGSVDTGELFF.

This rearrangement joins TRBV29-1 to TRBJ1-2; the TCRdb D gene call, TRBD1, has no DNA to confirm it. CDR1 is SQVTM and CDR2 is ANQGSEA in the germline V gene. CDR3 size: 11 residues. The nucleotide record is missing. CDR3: CSVQQGLRYTF.

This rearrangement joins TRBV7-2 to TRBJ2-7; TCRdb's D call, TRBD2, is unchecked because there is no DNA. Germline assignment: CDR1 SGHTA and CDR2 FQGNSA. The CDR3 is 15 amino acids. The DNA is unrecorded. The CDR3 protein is CASSLVVAAPYEQYF. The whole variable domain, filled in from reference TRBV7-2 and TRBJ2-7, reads GAGVSQSPSNKVTEKGKDVELRCDPISGHTALYWYRQSLGQGLEFLIYFQGNSAPDKSGLPSDRFSAERTGGSVSTLTIQRTQQEDSAVYLCASSLVVAAPYEQYFGPGTRLTVT.

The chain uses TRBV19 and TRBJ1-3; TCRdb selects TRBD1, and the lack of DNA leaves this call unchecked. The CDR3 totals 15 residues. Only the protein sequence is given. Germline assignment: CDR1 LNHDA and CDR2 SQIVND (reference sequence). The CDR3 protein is CASSTGQISGNTIYF.

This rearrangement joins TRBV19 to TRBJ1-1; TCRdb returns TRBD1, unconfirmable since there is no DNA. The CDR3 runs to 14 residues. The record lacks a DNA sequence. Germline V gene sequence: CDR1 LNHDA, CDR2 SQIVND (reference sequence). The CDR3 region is CASSFSGTGRGAFF.

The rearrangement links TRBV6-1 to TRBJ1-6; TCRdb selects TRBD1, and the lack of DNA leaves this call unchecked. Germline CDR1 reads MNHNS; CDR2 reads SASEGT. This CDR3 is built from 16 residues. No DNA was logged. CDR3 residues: CASSEGNRGHNSPLHF.

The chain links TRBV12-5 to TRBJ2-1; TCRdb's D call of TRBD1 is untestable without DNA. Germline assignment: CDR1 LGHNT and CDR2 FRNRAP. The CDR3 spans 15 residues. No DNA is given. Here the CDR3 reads CASGPGQGRDNEQFF.

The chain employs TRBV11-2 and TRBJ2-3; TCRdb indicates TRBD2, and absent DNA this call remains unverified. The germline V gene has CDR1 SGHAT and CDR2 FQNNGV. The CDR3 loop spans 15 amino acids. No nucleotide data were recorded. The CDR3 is CASSFFTSLADTQYF.

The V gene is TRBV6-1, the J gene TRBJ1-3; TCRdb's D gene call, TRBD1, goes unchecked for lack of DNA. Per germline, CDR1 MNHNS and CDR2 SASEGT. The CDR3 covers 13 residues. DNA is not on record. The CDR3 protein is CASDRVSGNTIYF.

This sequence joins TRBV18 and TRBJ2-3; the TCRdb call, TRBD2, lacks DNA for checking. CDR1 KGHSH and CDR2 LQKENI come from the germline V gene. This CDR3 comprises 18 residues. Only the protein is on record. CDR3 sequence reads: CASSPWTSGSKGTDTQYF.